This passage covers 27 T cell receptor beta chains from one sample sequenced in a study of shared clonotypes between healthy human individuals. TCRdb's table, derived via immunoSEQ multiplex PCR, lists solely in-frame clones and lacks some. The sample records under 850,000 clones, almost 95% being singletons. Terminally differentiated effector memory CD45RA+ cells were excluded by CCR7 positive selection of CD45RO-negative cells. The sequenced material came from naive CD8+ T cells sorted from blood. The receptors here all came from a man aged 25-40 years in good health.

The gene calls are TRBV7-7 and TRBJ2-1; D may be TRBD2 (6 bases). Trimming cost V 4 bases and J 8 bases, with 18 bases left between them. Germline V gene lookup returns CDR1 SSHAT and CDR2 FNYEAQ (reference sequence). The length of the CDR3 is 15 residues. Here the CDR3 reads CASSSGTTSLHEQFF. As DNA, the CDR3 is TGTGCCAGCAGCTCAGGAACGACTAGTCTCCATGAGCAGTTCTTC.

This clone was found once. The chain is built from TRBV27 and TRBJ2-4, with TRBD2 matching 9 bases. The ends lost 1 base at V and 2 bases at J; junction bases unmatched: 6. Germline assignment: CDR1 MNHEY and CDR2 SMNVEV (reference sequence). The CDR3 extends over 17 amino acids. The CDR3 region is CASSLWASGVSKNIQYF. CDR3 coding DNA: TGTGCCAGCAGTTTATGGGCTAGCGGGGTTTCCAAAAACATTCAGTACTTC.

V gene TRBV5-1 combines with J gene TRBJ2-1; 10 positions match TRBD1. The CDR3 is 14 amino acids. Trimming at V came to 3 bases and at J to 7 bases, leaving 4 bases not matched to a gene. The germline V gene has CDR1 SGHRS and CDR2 YFSETQ. CDR3 nucleotide sequence: TGCGCCAGCAGCTCCGGGACAGGGGCAAATGAGCAGTTCTTC. It is translated as CASSSGTGANEQFF.

This clone has more than one count but fewer than ten. This rearrangement joins TRBV29-1 to TRBJ2-7, with D hard to call. The length of the CDR3 is 13 residues. V was pared by 5 bases and J by 3 bases, with 14 bases between. Germline V lookup: CDR1 SQVTM, CDR2 ANQGSEA. The CDR3 DNA is TGCAGCGTTAATGGCCCAGGCAACTACGAGCAGTACTTC. It encodes CSVNGPGNYEQYF.

With respect to this clone: Distinct nucleotide sequences in the sample also encode this CDR3. The genes are TRBV7-9 and TRBJ1-4; 10 bases match TRBD1. Germline lookup yields CDR1 SEHNR and CDR2 FQNEAQ (reference sequence). The ends lost 3 bases at V and 5 bases at J; junction bases unmatched: 0. The CDR3 covers 14 residues. For the CDR3, the DNA is TGTGCCAGCAGCTTGGGACAGGGGAATGAAAAACTGTTTTTT. Translating it yields CASSLGQGNEKLFF.

This clone came up once. The chain combines TRBV28 with TRBJ2-7; a possible D gene is TRBD2 (5 bases). CDR1 is MDHEN and CDR2 is SYDVKM in the germline V gene. V was pared by 7 bases and J by 5 bases, with 18 bases between. This CDR3 region has 14 residues. The CDR3 nucleotides are TGTGCCAGCACCCCTGGGGAGACAAGCAACGAGCAGTACTTC. It translates to CASTPGETSNEQYF.

The J gene is TRBJ2-1, the V gene TRBV13, with D maybe TRBD2 (6 bases). CDR3 size: 14 residues. Germline values: CDR1 PRHDT, CDR2 FYEKMQ (reference sequence). Trimming left V 5 bases short and J 10 bases short, with 18 bases between. The CDR3 loop is CASSLGGSSREQFF. CDR3 bases: TGTGCCAGCAGCCTGGGGGGATCGAGTAGGGAGCAGTTCTTC. Full variable domain (rest looked up from reference TRBV13 and TRBJ2-1): AAGVIQSPRHLIKEKRETATLKCYPIPRHDTVYWYQQGPGQDPQFLISFYEKMQSDKGSIPDRFSAQQFSDYHSELNMSSLELGDSALYFCASSLGGSSREQFFGPGTRLTVL.

This chain joins TRBV7-9 and TRBJ2-3, with a tentative D call TRBD2 (6 bases). The CDR3 loop spans 15 amino acids. V shed 5 bases and J shed 3 bases, with 15 bases lying between them. Per the germline V gene, CDR1 is SEHNR and CDR2 is FQNEAQ (reference sequence). This chain's CDR3 is CASSHSSVRTDTQYF. The CDR3 nucleotides read TGTGCCAGCAGCCACTCTAGCGTTCGAACAGATACGCAGTATTTT.

The chain combines TRBV28 with TRBJ2-7, with a weak D call TRBD2 (6 bases). Germline V gene lookup returns CDR1 MDHEN and CDR2 SYDVKM. The CDR3 contains 15 residues. V was clipped by 6 bases and J by 2 bases, with 17 bases between them. DNA of the CDR3: TGTGCCAGCAGGCTAGGGGCTAGCGTTACCTACGAGCAGTACTTC. Protein: CASRLGASVTYEQYF. Using reference TRBV28 and TRBJ2-7 for the parts outside the CDR3, the full variable domain is DVKVTQSSRYLVKRTGEKVFLECVQDMDHENMFWYRQDPGLGLRLIYFSYDVKMKEKGDIPEGYSVSREKKERFSLILESASTNQTSMYLCASRLGASVTYEQYFGPGTRLTVT.

The chain joins TRBV7-8 to TRBJ2-1; D is perhaps TRBD2 (6 bases). This CDR3 region has 17 residues. V was pared by 2 bases and J by 1 base, with 15 bases between. Germline assignment: CDR1 SGHVS and CDR2 FQNEAQ. The CDR3 nucleotides are TGTGCCAGCAGCTTAAAACGGGGGACTCCTTCCTACAATGAGCAGTTCTTC. It encodes CASSLKRGTPSYNEQFF.

CDR3 bases: TGTGCCAGCAGCTTAGGACAGCTTAGAGAGACCCAGTACTTC. Translated, it gives CASSLGQLRETQYF. This chain uses TRBV11-2 with TRBJ2-5; perhaps TRBD1 as D (5 bases). The CDR3 has 14 residues. The germline V gene has CDR1 SGHAT and CDR2 FQNNGV. With 1 base removed from V and 4 bases from J, the gap between germline ends came to 10 bases. The variable domain in full, with the rest retrieved from reference TRBV11-2 and TRBJ2-5, is EAGVAQSPRYKIIEKRQSVAFWCNPISGHATLYWYQQILGQGPKLLIQFQNNGVVDDSQLPKDRFSAERLKGVDSTLKIQPAKLEDSAVYLCASSLGQLRETQYFGPGTRLLVL.

This clone was seen a single time. The CDR3, as DNA: TGTGCCACCCGGGACAATCACTACGAGCAGTACTTC. Translated: CATRDNHYEQYF. This chain connects TRBV27 to TRBJ2-7, with D possibly matching TRBD1 (6 bases). Deletions cut 10 bases from V and 3 bases from J, with 13 bases between. Germline assignment: CDR1 MNHEY and CDR2 SMNVEV (reference sequence). CDR3 length: 12 residues.

The rearrangement uses TRBV4-1 and TRBJ2-1; no clear D. Germline values: CDR1 MGHRA, CDR2 YSYEKL. Trimming removed 3 bases from V and 8 bases from J, with 8 bases in between. The CDR3 runs 12 residues. CDR3 region: CASSHQAHEQFF. The CDR3, as DNA: TGCGCCAGCAGCCATCAGGCTCATGAGCAGTTCTTC.

This chain links TRBV28 with TRBJ2-5; no firm D call. Germline values: CDR1 MDHEN, CDR2 SYDVKM. V lost 5 bases and J 0 bases, leaving 10 bases between the germline ends. The CDR3 totals 14 residues. The CDR3 DNA reads as TGTGCCAGCAGTCGGACGGTGTACCAAGAGACCCAGTACTTC. It specifies CASSRTVYQETQYF.

This clone appeared once. This chain joins TRBV2 and TRBJ2-1; maybe TRBD2 (6 bases). The CDR3 is made up of 18 amino acids. Germline V gene sequence: CDR1 SNHLY, CDR2 FYNNEI. The ends were cut back, 7 bases at V and 0 bases at J, with 22 bases in the middle. CDR3 region: CASKQYSGLLSSYNEQFF. Written as DNA, the CDR3 is TGTGCCAGCAAACAATATTCGGGACTCCTGAGCTCCTACAATGAGCAGTTCTTC.

This sequence joins TRBV6-1 and TRBJ1-1; 8 nucleotides agree with TRBD1. Germline V gene lookup returns CDR1 MNHNS and CDR2 SASEGT. Unmatched junction bases numbered 0, after V lost 11 bases and J lost 1 base. This CDR3 is 11 amino acids long. The CDR3 sequence: CAGQGNTEAFF. CDR3 bases: TGTGCCGGACAGGGGAACACTGAAGCTTTCTTT.

CDR3 sequence: CASSAAQGGYEQYF. The DNA of the CDR3 is TGTGCCAGCAGTGCAGCGCAGGGCGGCTACGAGCAGTACTTC. V is TRBV2 and J is TRBJ2-7; D perhaps matches TRBD1 (5 bases). Germline lookup yields CDR1 SNHLY and CDR2 FYNNEI. This CDR3 comprises 14 residues. The V and J ends lost 4 bases and 3 bases respectively, with 13 bases between them.

The chain links TRBV10-2 to TRBJ2-1, with TRBD2 matching over 10 bases. CDR1 is WSHSY, CDR2 SAAADI, per germline. Trimming took 8 bases from V and 5 from J; bases not matched to a gene: 9. This CDR3 region has 15 residues. Here the CDR3 reads CASQPGLAEHNEQFF. The CDR3 DNA sequence: TGCGCCAGCCAACCTGGACTAGCGGAACACAATGAGCAGTTCTTC.

This clone occurred once. The chain employs TRBV6-5 and TRBJ1-1, with 9 bases that match TRBD1. Germline V gene data show CDR1 as MNHEY and CDR2 as SVGAGI. J lost 10 bases, V lost 5 bases, and 14 bases had no gene match. CDR3 length equals 15 residues. The CDR3 protein is CASSKGQGHSHGAFF. DNA of the CDR3: TGTGCCAGCAGTAAGGGACAGGGCCACAGCCATGGAGCTTTCTTT.

This clone was counted once. This chain uses TRBV18 with TRBJ2-1, with 8 bases aligning to TRBD2. With 6 bases clipped from V and 4 bases from J, the junction kept 8 bases outside the gene matches. Per germline, CDR1 KGHSH and CDR2 LQKENI. This CDR3 has 15 residues. CDR3 DNA: TGTGCCAGCTCCCCTTGGGCTAGCGGGTACAATGAGCAGTTCTTC. Amino acid sequence: CASSPWASGYNEQFF.

This rearrangement joins TRBV4-1 to TRBJ1-4; 9 bases align to TRBD1. In germline, CDR1 is MGHRA, CDR2 YSYEKL. V shed 2 bases and J 10 bases; nucleotides not matched to a gene: 8. The CDR3 runs 15 residues. The CDR3 nucleotides are TGCGCCAGCAGCCAAAACAGGGGGCCCCAAGGAAAACTGTTTTTT. Translated: CASSQNRGPQGKLFF.

This rearrangement joins TRBV29-1 to TRBJ1-1, with a possible D match to TRBD1 (6 bases). Germline V gene sequence: CDR1 SQVTM, CDR2 ANQGSEA. Trimming shortened V by 0 bases and J by 2 bases, and 13 bases separated the two germline ends. CDR3 length: 15 amino acids. CDR3: CSVEDPDRPNTEAFF. In nucleotides, the CDR3 is TGCAGCGTTGAAGATCCCGACAGGCCAAACACTGAAGCTTTCTTT.

The chain joins TRBV11-2 to TRBJ2-4, with TRBD1 identical over 7 bases. Per germline, CDR1 SGHAT and CDR2 FQNNGV. V was pared by 1 base and J by 1 base, with 7 bases of the junction left unmatched. CDR3 length equals 17 residues. CDR3: CASSLGLQGVAKNIQYF. In DNA form, the CDR3 reads TGTGCCAGCAGCTTAGGGCTTCAGGGGGTGGCCAAAAACATTCAGTACTTC.

The chain uses TRBV29-1 and TRBJ1-2; 10 nucleotides match TRBD1. In germline, CDR1 is SQVTM, CDR2 ANQGSEA. This CDR3 has 13 amino acids. The trim removed 4 bases at V and 7 bases at J, leaving 6 bases unmatched. CDR3 sequence reads: CSVVDRGLAGYTF. Here the CDR3 DNA reads TGCAGCGTTGTAGACAGGGGGCTCGCTGGCTACACCTTC.

The chain joins TRBV7-6 to TRBJ2-1; 7 positions agree with TRBD2. This CDR3 comprises 16 residues. Germline CDR1 and CDR2: SGHVS and FNYEAQ. The V and J ends lost 5 bases and 7 bases, in that order; junction bases with no gene match: 14. As DNA, the CDR3 is TGTGCCAGCAGCCCAACTAGCGTACGCCAAAGGAATGAGCAGTTCTTC. Encoded protein: CASSPTSVRQRNEQFF.

The V and J genes are TRBV27 and TRBJ2-1, with D possibly being TRBD1 or TRBD2 (6 bases each). Germline CDR1 is MNHEY and CDR2 is SMNVEV (reference sequence). CDR3 length equals 15 residues. The V end was cut by 7 bases, the J end by 7 bases, with 20 bases between. CDR3 amino acids: CASTSGGGRRNEQFF. Written as DNA, the CDR3 is TGTGCCAGCACCTCCGGGGGCGGGCGCAGGAATGAGCAGTTCTTC.

This chain uses TRBV7-6 with TRBJ1-5; maybe TRBD1 (5 bases). Trimming took off 1 base at V and 6 bases at J, with 10 bases between the two ends. The CDR3 extends over 14 amino acids. Germline lookup yields CDR1 SGHVS and CDR2 FNYEAQ. The CDR3 loop reads CASSLGGVGQPQHF. Written as DNA, the CDR3 is TGTGCCAGCAGCTTAGGAGGGGTCGGTCAGCCCCAGCATTTT.